The table lists the clone carrying this T cell receptor beta chain with many counts. Its target is unknown. The length of the CDR3 is 15 residues. The V gene end was trimmed by 6 bases and the J gene end by 1 base; junction bases not matched to a gene: 4. Germline assignment: CDR1 DFQATT and CDR2 SNEGSKA (reference sequence). These data belong to a study of T cells after yellow fever vaccination. General observations from the study: FACS-sorted repertoires might harbor abundant contaminating clonotypes from the bulk population. After the booster, roughly 96% of CD4 and more than 75% of CD8 primary-response clones were re-detected.

TCRdb ran MiXCR on the 5' RACE reads and lists one entry per CDR3 protein. This sample yields 200,000 to 300,000 distinct CDR3 sequences, of which 6.9% are seen a single time; 0.85% belongs to the top ten. The TCR was taken from a man between 25 and 39 years old who received the YFV17D yellow fever vaccine. The V gene is TRBV20-1, the J gene TRBJ2-3, with 13 bases fitting TRBD2. This specimen was CD4+ T cells sorted from PBMCs, taken 15 days after the yellow fever booster vaccination. CDR3 amino acids: CSAQGLAGGTDTQYF. The CDR3 region has the DNA TGCAGTGCCCAAGGACTAGCGGGAGGCACAGATACGCAGTATTTT.